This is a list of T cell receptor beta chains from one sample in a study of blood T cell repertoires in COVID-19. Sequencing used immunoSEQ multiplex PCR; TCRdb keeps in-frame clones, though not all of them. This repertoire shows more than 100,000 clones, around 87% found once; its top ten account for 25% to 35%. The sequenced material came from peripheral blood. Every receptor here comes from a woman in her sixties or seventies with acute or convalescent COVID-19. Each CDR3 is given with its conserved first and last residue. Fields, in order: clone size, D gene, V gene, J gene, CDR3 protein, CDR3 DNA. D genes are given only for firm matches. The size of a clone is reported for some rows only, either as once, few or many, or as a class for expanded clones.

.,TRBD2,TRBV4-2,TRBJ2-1,CASSPSGTSGGGSSYNEQFF,TGTGCCAGCAGCCCCTCGGGGACTAGCGGGGGGGGTAGCTCCTACAATGAGCAGTTCTTC
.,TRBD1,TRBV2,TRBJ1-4,CASSEPTGANEKLFF,TGTGCCAGCAGTGAACCCACAGGGGCTAATGAAAAACTGTTTTTT
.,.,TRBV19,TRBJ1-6,CASSMGAVSPLHF,TGTGCCAGTAGTATGGGGGCAGTATCACCCCTCCACTTT
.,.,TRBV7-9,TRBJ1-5,CASSLKGGNQPQHF,TGTGCCAGCAGCTTAAAAGGGGGCAATCAGCCCCAGCATTTT
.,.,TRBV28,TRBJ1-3,CASSRTTLAGNTIYF,TGTGCCAGCAGCAGGACAACTTTGGCAGGAAACACCATATATTTT
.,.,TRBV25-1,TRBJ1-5,CASSESKGEHQPQHF,TGTGCCAGCAGTGAATCGAAAGGGGAACATCAGCCCCAGCATTTT
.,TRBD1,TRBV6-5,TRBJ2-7,CASIYRDRVPSEQYF,TGTGCCAGCATTTACCGGGACAGGGTCCCCAGCGAGCAGTACTTC
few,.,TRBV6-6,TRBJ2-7,CASSGGNYEQYF,TGTGCCAGCAGTGGAGGGAACTACGAGCAGTACTTC
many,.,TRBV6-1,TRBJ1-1,CASSELSMLNTEAFF,TGTGCCAGCAGTGAACTATCCATGTTGAACACTGAAGCTTTCTTT
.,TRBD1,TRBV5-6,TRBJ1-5,CASSLDRDSQHQPQHF,TGTGCCAGCAGCTTGGATCGGGACAGCCAACATCAGCCCCAGCATTTT
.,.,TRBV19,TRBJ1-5,CASSPPGHRNQPQHF,TGTGCCAGTAGTCCCCCGGGACACCGCAATCAGCCCCAGCATTTT
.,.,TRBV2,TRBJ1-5,CASSEALRPNQPQHF,TGTGCCAGCAGTGAAGCGCTCAGGCCCAATCAGCCCCAGCATTTT
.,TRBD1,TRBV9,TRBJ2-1,CASKGQYNEQFF,TGTGCCAGCAAGGGACAGTACAATGAGCAGTTCTTC
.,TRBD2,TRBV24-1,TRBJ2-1,CATSESYLTSGAYNEQFF,TGTGCCACCAGTGAATCATACCTGACTAGCGGGGCTTACAATGAGCAGTTCTTC
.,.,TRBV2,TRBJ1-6,CASSGPGVQSPLHF,TGTGCCAGCAGTGGACCAGGGGTTCAATCACCCCTCCACTTT
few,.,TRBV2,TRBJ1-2,CASSDWRANYGYTF,TGTGCCAGCAGCGATTGGAGGGCTAACTATGGCTACACCTTC
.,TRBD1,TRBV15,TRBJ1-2,CATSVRDPRGHYGYTF,TGTGCCACCAGCGTAAGAGACCCCAGGGGGCACTATGGCTACACCTTC
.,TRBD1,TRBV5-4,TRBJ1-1,CASSLVGQVNTEAFF,TGTGCCAGCAGCTTGGTAGGACAGGTGAACACTGAAGCTTTCTTT
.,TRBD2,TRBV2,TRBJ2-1,CAILAGDYNEQFF,TGTGCCATACTAGCGGGGGACTACAATGAGCAGTTCTTC
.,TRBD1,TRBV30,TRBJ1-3,CAFGTALSRVSGNTIYF,TGTGCCTTCGGGACAGCCCTTAGTAGAGTCTCTGGAAACACCATATATTTT
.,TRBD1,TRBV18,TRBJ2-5,CASSPGQGAETQYF,TGTGCCAGCTCACCAGGACAGGGAGCGGAGACCCAGTACTTC
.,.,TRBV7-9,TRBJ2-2,CASSQTPRSGELFF,TGTGCCAGCAGCCAAACCCCCCGCAGCGGGGAGCTGTTTTTT
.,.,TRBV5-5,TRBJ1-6,CASSLTDTDNSPLHF,TGTGCCAGCAGCTTAACGGACACAGACAATTCACCCCTCCACTTT
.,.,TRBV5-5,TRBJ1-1,CASRDSSVPEAFF,TGTGCCAGCAGAGACAGTTCCGTCCCTGAAGCTTTCTTT
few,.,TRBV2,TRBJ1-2,CASRGRGYTF,TGTGCCAGCAGGGGGCGAGGCTACACCTTC
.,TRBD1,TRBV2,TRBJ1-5,CANGQGAHQPQHF,TGTGCCAACGGACAGGGGGCACATCAGCCCCAGCATTTT
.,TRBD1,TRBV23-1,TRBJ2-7,CASSLHGTEAYEQYF,TGCGCCAGCAGTCTCCACGGGACAGAGGCCTACGAGCAGTACTTC
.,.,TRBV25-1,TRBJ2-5,CASSDYQVGEETQYF,TGTGCCAGCAGTGATTATCAGGTCGGGGAGGAGACCCAGTACTTC
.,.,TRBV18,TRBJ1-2,CASSPLSQSYGYTF,TGTGCCAGCTCACCACTGTCGCAGTCCTATGGCTACACCTTC
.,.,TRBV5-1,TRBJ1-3,CASRPAGISGNTIYF,TGCGCCAGCCGTCCTGCCGGTATATCTGGAAACACCATATATTTT
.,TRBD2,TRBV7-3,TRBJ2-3,CASSWRGATDTQYF,TGTGCCAGCAGCTGGCGGGGGGCGACAGATACGCAGTATTTT
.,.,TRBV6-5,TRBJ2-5,CASSSPGLGGTQYF,TGTGCCAGCAGTTCCCCAGGACTGGGGGGAACCCAGTACTTC
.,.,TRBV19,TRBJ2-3,CASKGGASTDTQYF,TGTGCCAGTAAAGGTGGAGCTTCCACAGATACGCAGTATTTT
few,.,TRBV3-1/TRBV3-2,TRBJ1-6,CASSQGWTVSYNSPLHF,TGTGCCAGCAGCCAAGGCTGGACAGTTTCCTATAATTCACCCCTCCACTTT
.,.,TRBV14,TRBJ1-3,CASSQYHPPGYGNTIYF,TGTGCCAGCAGCCAATACCATCCCCCGGGATATGGAAACACCATATATTTT
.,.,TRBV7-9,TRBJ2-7,CASTLESSYEQYF,TGTGCCAGCACACTAGAGAGCTCCTACGAGCAGTACTTC
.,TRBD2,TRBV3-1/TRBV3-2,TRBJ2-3,CASSAPGTSGADTQYF,TGTGCCAGCAGCGCCCCCGGGACTAGCGGCGCAGATACGCAGTATTTT
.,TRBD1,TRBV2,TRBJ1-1,CASTPDRVNTEAFF,TGTGCCAGCACCCCCGACAGGGTGAACACTGAAGCTTTCTTT
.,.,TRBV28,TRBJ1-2,CASSAEASRFWSYTF,TGTGCCAGCAGTGCTGAGGCCAGCCGCTTCTGGAGCTACACCTTC
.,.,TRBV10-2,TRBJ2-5,CASSESGSIQETQYF,TGCGCCAGCAGTGAGTCGGGTAGCATCCAAGAGACCCAGTACTTC
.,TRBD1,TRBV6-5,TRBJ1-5,CASSYSDRGGQPQHF,TGTGCCAGCAGTTACTCGGACAGGGGCGGTCAGCCCCAGCATTTT
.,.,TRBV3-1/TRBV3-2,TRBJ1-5,CASSQDLGQPQHF,TGTGCCAGCAGCCAAGATCTAGGTCAGCCCCAGCATTTT
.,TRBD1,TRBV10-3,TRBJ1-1,CAISESRTGSAEAFF,TGTGCCATCAGTGAGTCTAGGACAGGGAGCGCTGAAGCTTTCTTT
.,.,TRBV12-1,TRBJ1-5,CASSSKVTGSSNQPQHF,TGTGCCAGCAGCTCCAAAGTGACAGGTAGTAGCAATCAGCCCCAGCATTTT
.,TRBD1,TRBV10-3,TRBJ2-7,CAIQTGQGQEQYF,TGTGCCATCCAAACGGGACAGGGACAAGAGCAGTACTTC
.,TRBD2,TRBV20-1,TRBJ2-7,CSVPLATEQYF,TGCAGTGTCCCACTAGCGACCGAGCAGTACTTC
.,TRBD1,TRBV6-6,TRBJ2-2,CASSYSGQGETGELFF,TGTGCCAGCAGTTACTCGGGACAGGGAGAAACCGGGGAGCTGTTTTTT
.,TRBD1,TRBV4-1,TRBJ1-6,CASSQEFGQGTSPLHF,TGCGCCAGCAGCCAAGAATTCGGACAGGGGACTTCACCCCTCCACTTT
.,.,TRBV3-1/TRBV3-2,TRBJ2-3,CASSQSGGRGPADTQYF,TGTGCCAGCAGCCAATCGGGGGGCAGGGGGCCGGCAGATACGCAGTATTTT
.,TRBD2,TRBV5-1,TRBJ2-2,CASSSELAGGMNTGELFF,TGCGCCAGCAGCTCTGAACTAGCGGGGGGAATGAACACCGGGGAGCTGTTTTTT